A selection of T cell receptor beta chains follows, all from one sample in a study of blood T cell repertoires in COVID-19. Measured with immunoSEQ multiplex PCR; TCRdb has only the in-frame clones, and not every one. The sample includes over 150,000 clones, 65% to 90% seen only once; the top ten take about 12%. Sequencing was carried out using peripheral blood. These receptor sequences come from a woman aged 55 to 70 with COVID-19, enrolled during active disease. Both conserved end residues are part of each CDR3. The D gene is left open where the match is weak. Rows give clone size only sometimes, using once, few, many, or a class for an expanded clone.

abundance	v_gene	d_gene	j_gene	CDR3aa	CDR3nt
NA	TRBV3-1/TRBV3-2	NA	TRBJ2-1	CASSQLAHNEQFF	TGTGCCAGCAGCCAATTAGCACACAATGAGCAGTTCTTC
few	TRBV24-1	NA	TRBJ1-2	CATSDLGPTGIYGYTF	TGTGCCACCAGTGATTTGGGACCGACAGGCATCTATGGCTACACCTTC
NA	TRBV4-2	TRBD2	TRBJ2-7	CASSQQRTSGTYEQYF	TGTGCCAGCAGCCAACAAAGGACTAGCGGGACCTACGAGCAGTACTTC
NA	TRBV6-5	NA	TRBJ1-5	CASTITRFEPQHF	TGTGCCAGCACCATAACGAGATTTGAGCCCCAGCATTTT
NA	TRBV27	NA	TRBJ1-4	CASSLSWDINEKLFF	TGTGCCAGCAGTTTAAGTTGGGACATTAATGAAAAACTGTTTTTT
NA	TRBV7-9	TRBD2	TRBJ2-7	CASSLETSFLKDYEQYF	TGTGCCAGCAGCTTAGAGACTAGCTTCTTAAAGGACTACGAGCAGTACTTC
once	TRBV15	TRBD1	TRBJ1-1	CATSREGQGSGEAFF	TGTGCCACCAGCAGAGAGGGACAGGGGTCCGGAGAAGCTTTCTTT
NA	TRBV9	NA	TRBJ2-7	CASSVAEASYEQYF	TGTGCCAGCAGCGTAGCGGAGGCCTCCTACGAGCAGTACTTC
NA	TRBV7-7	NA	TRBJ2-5	CASSSGRGQETQYF	TGTGCTAGCAGCTCCGGACGGGGACAAGAGACCCAGTACTTC
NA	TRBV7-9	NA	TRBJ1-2	CASSFGGSTNYGYTF	TGTGCCAGCAGCTTCGGGGGTTCCACCAACTATGGCTACACCTTC